Listed here are 20 T cell receptor beta chains from one sample, sequenced in a study of shared clonotypes between healthy human individuals. Some clones are missing from TCRdb's copy, which holds only in-frame ones; the method was immunoSEQ multiplex PCR. The table lists roughly 2.4 million clones, approximately 96% of them singletons. Sequenced material: naive CD4+ T cells sorted from blood. Subset reported: CD45RA+ positively selected. These receptors were collected from a man younger than 30 in good health.

V usage is TRBV5-1 and J usage is TRBJ1-2; the D gene is possibly TRBD1 (5 bases). Germline-derived CDR1 and CDR2 are SGHRS and YFSETQ. The V gene lost 4 bases and the J gene lost 0 bases, with 16 bases spanning the gap. The CDR3 is 16 residues long. The CDR3 loop is CASSRDPDKSNYGYTF. In DNA form, the CDR3 reads TGCGCCAGCAGCCGGGACCCGGACAAGTCTAACTATGGCTACACCTTC.

V gene TRBV7-2 combines with J gene TRBJ1-4; unclear D gene. Trimming shortened V by 5 bases and J by 0 bases, and 16 bases separated the two germline ends. Germline CDR1 reads SGHTA; CDR2 reads FQGNSA. The CDR3 is made up of 17 amino acids. CDR3 DNA sequence: TGTGCCAGCAGCCCGAGAGGGATCGCGGCAACTAATGAAAAACTGTTTTTT. Translation: CASSPRGIAATNEKLFF.

The CDR3 coding sequence is TGTGCCAGCACCACCCCGAGCTCCTACAATGAGCAGTTCTTC. Translation: CASTTPSSYNEQFF. The V call is TRBV5-6, the J call TRBJ2-1; D is unresolved. This CDR3 comprises 14 residues. The V and J ends lost 6 bases and 0 bases respectively, with 10 bases between them. Germline CDR1 reads SGHDT; CDR2 reads YYEEEE.

The chain has TRBV5-4 and TRBJ1-2; D is perhaps TRBD1 (6 bases). The CDR3 sequence is 14 residues long. Trimming removed 5 bases at V and 0 bases at J, with 11 bases between. Germline CDR1 and CDR2: SGHNT and YYREEE (reference sequence). The CDR3 here is CASSEGTSNYGYTF. Written as DNA, the CDR3 is TGTGCCAGCAGTGAAGGGACATCTAACTATGGCTACACCTTC.

To note about this clone: This sample also contains other DNA sequences that code for the same CDR3. The V and J genes are TRBV6-4 and TRBJ2-2; 11 nucleotides align to TRBD2. V lost 6 bases, J lost 1 base, and 1 base stayed unmatched. This CDR3 region has 15 residues. CDR1 and CDR2 (germline): MRHNA, SNTAGT. The CDR3 sequence is CASRGLAGNTGELFF. In nucleotides, the CDR3 is TGTGCCAGCAGAGGACTAGCGGGGAACACCGGGGAGCTGTTTTTT.

The chain links TRBV7-2 to TRBJ1-2; perhaps TRBD1 as D (6 bases). The CDR3 loop spans 15 amino acids. Trimming removed 5 bases at V and 2 bases at J, with 15 bases between. Germline V CDR1 and CDR2: SGHTA, FQGNSA. CDR3 protein: CASSRGGGSNYGYTF. The CDR3 DNA reads as TGTGCCAGCAGCCGGGGGGGCGGTTCGAACTATGGCTACACCTTC.

The rearrangement links TRBV13 to TRBJ2-7; D is perhaps TRBD2 (7 bases). Germline CDR1 PRHDT, CDR2 FYEKMQ (reference sequence). CDR3 length equals 15 residues. Trimming shortened V by 4 bases and J by 2 bases, and 15 bases separated the two germline ends. CDR3 protein: CASSSLAGATYEQYF. CDR3 in DNA: TGTGCCAGCAGCTCGTTGGCGGGGGCGACCTACGAGCAGTACTTC.

The V call is TRBV6-6, the J call TRBJ2-2; D assignment may be TRBD1 or TRBD2 (5 bases each). CDR1 is MNHNY and CDR2 is SVGAGI in the germline V gene (reference sequence). This CDR3 contains 15 residues. Trimming took 2 bases from V and 1 from J, leaving 8 bases between them. CDR3: CASSYGTENTGELFF. The CDR3 DNA is TGTGCCAGCAGTTACGGGACCGAGAACACCGGGGAGCTGTTTTTT.

A single count supports this clone. V and J are TRBV5-1 and TRBJ1-4; 9 bases line up with TRBD1. This CDR3 is built from 14 residues. With 5 bases clipped from V and 5 bases from J, the junction kept 4 bases outside the gene matches. The germline CDR1 and CDR2 sequences are SGHRS and YFSETQ. The DNA of the CDR3 is TGCGCCAGCAGTTCCGACAGGGGGAATGAAAAACTGTTTTTT. It yields the protein CASSSDRGNEKLFF.

The V gene is TRBV5-1, the J gene TRBJ1-4; D is perhaps TRBD1 (6 bases). Trimming stripped 0 bases from V and 4 bases from J, with 13 bases between. CDR3 length: 16 residues. Germline V gene data show CDR1 as SGHRS and CDR2 as YFSETQ. Here the CDR3 reads CASSLEFDRSNEKLFF. CDR3 nucleotide sequence: TGCGCCAGCAGCTTGGAATTCGACAGGAGTAATGAAAAACTGTTTTTT.

About this clone: Within the sample, other DNA sequences also encode this same CDR3. The rearrangement uses TRBV5-1 and TRBJ2-2; TRBD1 matches 8 bases. CDR1 SGHRS and CDR2 YFSETQ come from the germline V gene. The CDR3 is made up of 15 amino acids. V gave up 4 bases and J gave up 5 bases; unmatched junction bases: 7. The CDR3 loop reads CASSPGQGGTGELFF. CDR3 in DNA: TGCGCCAGCAGCCCCGGACAGGGAGGAACCGGGGAGCTGTTTTTT. The full variable domain, rest sourced from reference TRBV5-1 and TRBJ2-2, is KAGVTQTPRYLIKTRGQQVTLSCSPISGHRSVSWYQQTPGQGLQFLFEYFSETQRNKGNFPGRFSGRQFSNSRSEMNVSTLELGDSALYLCASSPGQGGTGELFFGEGSRLTVL.

The rearrangement uses TRBV5-1 and TRBJ1-1; 7 positions match TRBD1. Germline V gives CDR1 SGHRS, CDR2 YFSETQ. This CDR3 has 15 amino acids. V was pared by 3 bases and J by 0 bases, with 5 bases of the junction left unmatched. This CDR3 is CASSSGQMMNTEAFF. CDR3 nucleotides: TGCGCCAGCAGCTCGGGACAGATGATGAACACTGAAGCTTTCTTT.

The CDR3 reads CASSYSGQRNTEAFF. CDR3 nucleotide sequence: TGTGCCAGCAGTTACTCGGGACAGAGGAACACTGAAGCTTTCTTT. This chain joins TRBV6-6 and TRBJ1-1; 7 bases are shared with TRBD1. Germline V gene sequence: CDR1 MNHNY, CDR2 SVGAGI (reference sequence). This CDR3 spans 15 amino acids. The V segment lost 0 bases and the J segment 1 base; nucleotides outside the gene matches: 2.

With respect to this clone: Other DNA sequences in this specimen translate into the identical CDR3. V usage is TRBV5-1 and J usage is TRBJ2-1, with D possibly matching TRBD2 (7 bases). The V and J ends lost 5 bases and 0 bases respectively, with 12 bases between them. This CDR3 contains 15 residues. Per the germline V gene, CDR1 is SGHRS and CDR2 is YFSETQ. As DNA, the CDR3 is TGCGCCAGCAGTGGGGGCGGGAGCTCCTACAATGAGCAGTTCTTC. As protein: CASSGGGSSYNEQFF.

This chain connects TRBV5-1 to TRBJ1-1; D remains ambiguous. Germline lookup yields CDR1 SGHRS and CDR2 YFSETQ. V lost 3 bases and J 0 bases, leaving 12 bases between the germline ends. This CDR3 contains 15 residues. Here the CDR3 DNA reads TGCGCCAGCAGCTCCACCGGGTCCCTGAACACTGAAGCTTTCTTT. Its translation is CASSSTGSLNTEAFF.

The V gene is TRBV29-1, the J gene TRBJ1-2; TRBD1 matches 9 bases. Germline V gene lookup returns CDR1 SQVTM and CDR2 ANQGSEA. The junction had 4 bases not matched to a gene; V was cut back by 1 base and J by 7 bases. The length of the CDR3 is 13 residues. The CDR3 here is CSVEGQGGRGYTF. The CDR3 region has the DNA TGCAGCGTTGAAGGACAGGGGGGCCGTGGCTACACCTTC. Combining the CDR3 with reference TRBV29-1 and TRBJ1-2 gives the whole variable domain SAVISQKPSRDICQRGTSLTIQCQVDSQVTMMFWYRQQPGQSLTLIATANQGSEATYESGFVIDKFPISRPNLTFSTLTVSNMSPEDSSIYLCSVEGQGGRGYTFGSGTRLTVV.

This chain joins TRBV6-1 and TRBJ2-1; 13 bases map to TRBD2. The germline gives CDR1 MNHNS, CDR2 SASEGT. V shed 6 bases and J 9 bases; nucleotides not matched to a gene: 8. The CDR3 extends over 15 amino acids. The CDR3 bases are TGTGCCAGCAGCGCGGGACTAGCGGGGAATGGTGAGCAGTTCTTC. It yields the protein CASSAGLAGNGEQFF.

This chain joins TRBV18 and TRBJ2-2; D may be TRBD1 (5 bases). CDR3 size: 14 residues. Trimming stripped 4 bases from V and 1 base from J, with 7 bases between. The germline V gene encodes CDR1 KGHSH and CDR2 LQKENI. The CDR3 loop reads CASSLQGNTGELFF. CDR3 bases: TGTGCCAGCTCACTTCAGGGGAACACCGGGGAGCTGTTTTTT.

The chain employs TRBV5-1 and TRBJ2-6, with D possibly matching TRBD1 (5 bases). The CDR3 is 18 residues long. The V end lost 1 base, the J end lost 0 bases, and 14 bases lay between the germline ends. Germline-derived CDR1 and CDR2 are SGHRS and YFSETQ. DNA for the CDR3: TGCGCCAGCAGCTTGACAGGCTCTATTAGCTCTGGGGCCAACGTCCTGACTTTC. It translates to CASSLTGSISSGANVLTF.

The chain carries TRBV27 and TRBJ2-5; TRBD2 matches at 9 bases. The CDR3 is made up of 14 amino acids. Trimming removed 3 bases from V and 5 bases from J; junction bases left unmatched: 4. Germline CDR1 MNHEY, CDR2 SMNVEV (reference sequence). CDR3 in DNA: TGTGCCAGCAGTTTGGGCGGGAGGGTCGAGACCCAGTACTTC. Translating gives CASSLGGRVETQYF.